The rows below give T cell receptor beta chains drawn from one sample of a study of shared clonotypes between healthy human individuals. Measured with immunoSEQ multiplex PCR; TCRdb has only the in-frame clones, and not every one. The table records about 550,000 clones, roughly 96% of them present only once. Sequencing was performed on naive CD8+ T cells sorted from blood. These receptors all come from a woman aged 25 to 45 in good health. Both conserved end residues are part of each CDR3.

TRBV29-1	TRBJ1-2	CSVVGQNYGYTF
TRBV6-5	TRBJ2-1	CASSPTEGGGNEQFF
TRBV9	TRBJ1-2	CASSVELTGTGYGYTF
TRBV13	TRBJ1-2	CASSLGRTNYGYTF
TRBV27	TRBJ2-7	CASSLYYSYEQYF
TRBV5-5	TRBJ2-3	CASSLQVDTQYF
TRBV27	TRBJ2-7	CASSLSTGPTPYEQYF
TRBV4-1	TRBJ2-1	CASSFRGQEGYNEQFF
TRBV21-1	TRBJ1-5	CASSKVRTANSNQPQHF
TRBV27	TRBJ2-1	CASSLTGQYEQFF
TRBV13	TRBJ2-4	CASSLGASSGSKNIQYF
TRBV2	TRBJ2-7	CASRPTSASSYEQYF
TRBV19	TRBJ1-2	CASSIGSRNGYTF
TRBV4-1	TRBJ1-2	CASSRRQGSPDYVGYTF
TRBV5-1	TRBJ1-3	CASSLAGGTGNTIYF
TRBV9	TRBJ2-2	CASSVYQNTGELFF
TRBV28	TRBJ2-1	CASSSGHLSYNEQFF
TRBV9	TRBJ2-3	CASSEGTSGTDTQYF
TRBV28	TRBJ2-3	CASSFPIQPGLIRTDTQYF
TRBV28	TRBJ1-6	CASRTGSSYNSPLHF
TRBV28	TRBJ1-2	CASSWTGMNYGYTF
TRBV4-1	TRBJ1-2	CASRTGKGYTF
TRBV6-5	TRBJ1-1	CATLHPGTVTEAFF
TRBV5-6	TRBJ2-7	CASSFGTDPYEQYF
TRBV13	TRBJ2-5	CASSLGGEETQYF
TRBV19	TRBJ2-7	CASSISGTYTYEQYF
TRBV9	TRBJ2-2	CASSVEGFGELFF
TRBV28	TRBJ2-1	CASSLMGGGPYNEQFF
TRBV6-5	TRBJ2-1	CASRLRDATYNEQFF
TRBV10-1	TRBJ2-7	CASRADRGSCHEQYF
TRBV28	TRBJ1-1	CASSRPSTGPAAFF
TRBV19	TRBJ2-7	CASSMTLGQGYEQYF
TRBV11-2	TRBJ1-1	CASSLRGQGWDTEAFF
TRBV18	TRBJ2-1	CASSPPLRRPEQFF
TRBV2	TRBJ2-7	CASRQILGLAGTVDEQYF
TRBV7-8	TRBJ2-5	CASSLLPQETQYF
TRBV29-1	TRBJ1-2	CSDLGFGTGDGYTF
TRBV2	TRBJ2-3	CASSPFRDGAGGTDTQYF
TRBV19	TRBJ2-1	CASSIPRQGTNEQFF
TRBV9	TRBJ2-5	CASSRDSGETQYF
TRBV13	TRBJ2-2	CASSSWRGRELFF
TRBV4-1	TRBJ2-7	CASSQEEPGVTYEQYF